This T cell receptor beta chain is drawn from a study of Ad26.COV2.S vaccination and SARS-CoV-2 variants. The protocol was immunoSEQ multiplex PCR, while the TCRdb copy is restricted to in-frame clones and leaves out a portion. The sample carries roughly 680,000 clones, 70% to 90% recorded once. Worth noting for this clone: Its antigen remains unknown.

Treatment indicated: roughly 20 received Ad26.COV2.S at low or high dose, single or two shots; about 5 received placebo; per-sample allocation not given. Sampling took place 63 days after the first vaccine or placebo injection. Study results and limitations: An underestimation of total T cell responses may have resulted from the TCR breadth and depth analyses.

CDR3 length equals 15 residues. From germline, CDR1 is LNHDA and CDR2 SQIVND (reference sequence). V was trimmed by 6 bases and J by 5 bases, leaving 19 bases between them. The clonotype originates from a person between 18 and 59 years old who received the Ad26.COV2.S COVID-19 vaccine or a placebo. Sample: peripheral blood, taken in a trial of Ad26.COV2.S vaccine versus placebo. V and J are TRBV19 and TRBJ1-1, with D tentatively TRBD1 (5 bases). The CDR3 sequence is CASSPRGAGGTEAFF. The CDR3 DNA sequence: TGTGCCAGTAGCCCCCGCGGAGCCGGGGGGACTGAAGCTTTCTTT.